The 6 T cell receptor beta chains below were found in one sample sequenced in a study of T-cell memory formation after mild COVID-19. TCRdb re-called the 5' RACE reads with MiXCR, one entry per CDR3 protein. Seen here are some 450,000 distinct CDR3 sequences, 15% to 20% observed once, and the top ten hold around 8%. The specimen was PBMCs or a T cell subset sorted from them (not recorded which). Every receptor here comes from an adult woman who had mild COVID-19 (a few samples of this study predate the infection). Cell type and time point are not known.

The chain has TRBV5-1 and TRBJ2-7, with D hard to call. The V gene's germline CDR1 is SGHRS and CDR2 YFSETQ. The V and J ends lost 0 bases and 0 bases respectively, with 10 bases between them. The CDR3 consists of 15 residues. This CDR3 is CASSLAWGNSYEQYF. CDR3 DNA: TGCGCCAGCAGCTTGGCCTGGGGTAACTCCTACGAGCAGTACTTC.

The chain couples TRBV6-2 or TRBV6-3 to TRBJ2-7; unclear D gene. Germline loops: CDR1 MNHEY, CDR2 SVGEGT. Trimming pared 0 bases from V and 2 bases from J, leaving 8 bases between. CDR3 size: 14 residues. CDR3 DNA sequence: TGTGCCAGCAGTTACTCAGGGTCGACCTACGAGCAGTACTTC. Translation gives CASSYSGSTYEQYF.

This clonotype was picked up a small number of times. The V and J genes are TRBV12-3 or TRBV12-4 and TRBJ1-2, with D possibly being TRBD1 (5 bases). V lost 6 bases and J 4 bases, leaving 12 bases between the germline ends. The CDR3 has 13 residues. CDR3 nucleotide sequence: TGTGCCAGCAGGAGAGACAGCTCCTATGGCTACACCTTC. The encoded protein is CASRRDSSYGYTF.

The J gene is TRBJ1-6, the V gene TRBV12-3 or TRBV12-4, with 7 bases aligning to TRBD1. The CDR3 has 13 residues. The junction had 6 bases not matched to a gene; V was cut back by 4 bases and J by 12 bases. CDR3 protein: CASSSGQDQPLHF. CDR3 sequence (DNA): TGTGCCAGCAGTTCCGGACAGGACCAACCCCTCCACTTT.

This CDR3 reads CASSPATSGEYNEQFF. CDR3 DNA: TGTGCCAGCAGTCCCGCTACTAGCGGGGAATACAATGAGCAGTTCTTC. The rearrangement joins TRBV7-9 to TRBJ2-1; 10 bases line up with TRBD2. Trimming removed 6 bases from V and 4 bases from J; junction bases left unmatched: 9. Looked up from germline, CDR1 is SEHNR and CDR2 is FQNEAQ (reference sequence). The CDR3 totals 16 residues.

Only a few counts were recorded for this clonotype. This chain connects TRBV4-3 to TRBJ2-7; TRBD1 matches 8 bases. Germline CDR1 reads LGHNA; CDR2 reads YSLEER. V dropped 0 bases and J dropped 3; count of bases not matched to a gene: 7. The CDR3 runs to 16 residues. CDR3 in amino acids: CASSQDWAGGSYEQYF. Written as DNA, the CDR3 is TGCGCCAGCAGCCAAGATTGGGCAGGGGGCAGCTACGAGCAGTACTTC.